Listed below are T cell receptor beta chains from one sample, sequenced in a study of blood T cells in healthy people across ages. TCRdb redid the calling of the 5' RACE reads with MiXCR, one entry per CDR3 protein. The table lists about 1.5 million distinct CDR3 sequences, less than 45% of them singletons. Source material: blood. Receptor source: a young woman in good health. CDR3s include the opening cysteine and the closing phenylalanine or tryptophan. The D gene is left open where the match is weak. Size values are once, few and many counts, or a class for expanded clones, and some rows have none.

cdr3_aa: CASSPRVYEQYF
cdr3_nt: TGTGCCAGCAGTCCCAGGGTTTACGAGCAGTACTTC
j_call: TRBJ2-7
d_call: .
v_call: TRBV12-3/TRBV12-4
clone_size: many

cdr3_aa: CASSPPWANVLTF
cdr3_nt: TGTGCCAGCAGCCCGCCCTGGGCCAACGTCCTGACTTTC
j_call: TRBJ2-6
d_call: .
v_call: TRBV7-3
clone_size: once

cdr3_aa: CASSQETAYQPQHF
cdr3_nt: TGTGCCAGCAGCCAAGAGACAGCGTATCAGCCCCAGCATTTT
j_call: TRBJ1-5
d_call: .
v_call: TRBV4-2
clone_size: few

cdr3_aa: CSAREGEREQYF
cdr3_nt: TGCAGTGCTAGAGAGGGGGAGAGGGAGCAGTACTTC
j_call: TRBJ2-7
d_call: .
v_call: TRBV20-1
clone_size: .

cdr3_aa: CASSLKLLQGSGYTF
cdr3_nt: TGCGCCAGCAGCTTGAAGCTTCTGCAGGGAAGTGGCTACACCTTC
j_call: TRBJ1-2
d_call: .
v_call: TRBV5-1
clone_size: few

cdr3_aa: CSASRDSRGYTF
cdr3_nt: TGCAGTGCTAGTAGGGACTCTCGTGGCTACACCTTC
j_call: TRBJ1-2
d_call: .
v_call: TRBV20-1
clone_size: .

cdr3_aa: CASSCLGREKLFF
cdr3_nt: TGTGCCAGCAGTTGCCTAGGCCGCGAAAAACTGTTTTTT
j_call: TRBJ1-4
d_call: .
v_call: TRBV6-5
clone_size: .

cdr3_aa: CASSPPTGWENTEAFF
cdr3_nt: TGTGCCAGCAGTCCCCCCACGGGGTGGGAGAACACTGAAGCTTTCTTT
j_call: TRBJ1-1
d_call: .
v_call: TRBV6-2/TRBV6-3
clone_size: .

cdr3_aa: CATSPTSGRSNEQFF
cdr3_nt: TGTGCCACCAGTCCTACTAGCGGGCGTAGTAATGAGCAGTTCTTC
j_call: TRBJ2-1
d_call: TRBD2
v_call: TRBV24-1
clone_size: .

cdr3_aa: CASSLGTSGFNEQYF
cdr3_nt: TGTGCCAGCAGTCTCGGGACTAGTGGGTTTAATGAGCAGTACTTC
j_call: TRBJ2-5
d_call: TRBD2
v_call: TRBV27
clone_size: .

cdr3_aa: CASIENQGETQYF
cdr3_nt: TGTGCCAGCATCGAAAACCAGGGGGAGACCCAGTACTTC
j_call: TRBJ2-5
d_call: .
v_call: TRBV7-9
clone_size: .

cdr3_aa: CASSQERGCEQYF
cdr3_nt: TGTGCCAGCAGCCAAGAAAGGGGATGCGAGCAGTACTTC
j_call: TRBJ2-7
d_call: .
v_call: TRBV3-1
clone_size: few

cdr3_aa: CASSLVSRGLTDTQYF
cdr3_nt: TGTGCCAGCAGCTTAGTCTCGCGGGGGCTCACAGATACGCAGTATTTT
j_call: TRBJ2-3
d_call: .
v_call: TRBV11-2
clone_size: few

cdr3_aa: CASSMTPRWETFF
cdr3_nt: TGTGCCAGCAGCATGACACCCCGATGGGAGACTTTCTTT
j_call: TRBJ1-1
d_call: .
v_call: TRBV28
clone_size: many

cdr3_aa: CSARLAGQNQETQYF
cdr3_nt: TGCAGTGCTAGACTAGCGGGACAGAACCAAGAGACCCAGTACTTC
j_call: TRBJ2-5
d_call: TRBD2
v_call: TRBV20-1
clone_size: .